This T cell receptor (beta chain) was recorded in a study of shared clonotypes between healthy human individuals. The length of the CDR3 is 14 residues. The V gene lost 2 bases and the J gene lost 5 bases, with 15 bases spanning the gap. Per germline, CDR1 GTSNPN and CDR2 SVGIG (reference sequence). Generated by immunoSEQ multiplex PCR, the TCRdb table keeps only in-frame clones and is missing some. The profile shows 1 million to 1.3 million clones, about 84% of them singletons. This receptor was identified in a man between 18 and 35 years old in good health. Some clones in this sample may be carry-over from other donors' samples. Input material: memory CD4+ T cells from PBMCs. This sample's subset: CD45RA-negative fraction. V usage is TRBV30 and J usage is TRBJ1-1; D is possibly TRBD1 (6 bases). The CDR3 DNA reads as TGTGCCTGGAGTTATACAGGGCCGTGGACTGAAGCTTTCTTT. Protein sequence: CAWSYTGPWTEAFF. Full variable domain (missing parts from reference TRBV30 and TRBJ1-1): SQTIHQWPATLVQPVGSPLSLECTVEGTSNPNLYWYRQAAGRGLQLLFYSVGIGQISSEVPQNLSASRPQDRQFILSSKKLLLSDSGFYLCAWSYTGPWTEAFFGQGTRLTVV.